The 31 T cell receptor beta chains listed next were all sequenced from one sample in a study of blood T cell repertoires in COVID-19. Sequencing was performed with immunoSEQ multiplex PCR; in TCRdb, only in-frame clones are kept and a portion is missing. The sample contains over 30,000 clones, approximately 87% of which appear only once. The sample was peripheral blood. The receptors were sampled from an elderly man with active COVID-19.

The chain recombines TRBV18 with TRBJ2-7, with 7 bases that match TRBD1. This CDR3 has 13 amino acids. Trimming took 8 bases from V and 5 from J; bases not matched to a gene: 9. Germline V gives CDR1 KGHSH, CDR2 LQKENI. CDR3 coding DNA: TGTGCCAGCGCTAGACAGGGACAGAACGAGCAGTACTTC. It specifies CASARQGQNEQYF.

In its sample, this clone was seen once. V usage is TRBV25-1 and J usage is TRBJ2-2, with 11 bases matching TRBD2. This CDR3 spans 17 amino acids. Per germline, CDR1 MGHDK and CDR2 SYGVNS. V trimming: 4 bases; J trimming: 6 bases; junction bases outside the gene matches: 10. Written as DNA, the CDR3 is TGTGCCAGCAGTGTGGGTACTAGCGGGAGAGGCGCCGGGGAGCTGTTTTTT. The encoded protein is CASSVGTSGRGAGELFF.

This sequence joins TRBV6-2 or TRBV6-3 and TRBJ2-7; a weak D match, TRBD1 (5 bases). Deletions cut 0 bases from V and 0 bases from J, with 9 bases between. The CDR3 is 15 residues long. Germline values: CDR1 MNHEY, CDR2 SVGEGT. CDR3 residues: CASSYSAQGSYEQYF. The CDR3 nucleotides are TGTGCCAGCAGTTACTCTGCCCAGGGCTCCTACGAGCAGTACTTC.

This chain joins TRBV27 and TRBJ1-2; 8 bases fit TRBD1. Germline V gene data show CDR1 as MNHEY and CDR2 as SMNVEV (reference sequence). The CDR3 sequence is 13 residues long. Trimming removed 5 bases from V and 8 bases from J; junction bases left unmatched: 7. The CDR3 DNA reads TGTGCCAGCAGTACGGACAGGGCCGGGGGCTACACCTTC. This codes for CASSTDRAGGYTF.

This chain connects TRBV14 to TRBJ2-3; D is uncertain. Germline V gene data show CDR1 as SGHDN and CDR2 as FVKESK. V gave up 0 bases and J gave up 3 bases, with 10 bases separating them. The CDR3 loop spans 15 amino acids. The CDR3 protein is CASSQELLGTDTQYF. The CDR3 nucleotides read TGTGCCAGCAGCCAAGAACTACTCGGGACAGATACGCAGTATTTT.

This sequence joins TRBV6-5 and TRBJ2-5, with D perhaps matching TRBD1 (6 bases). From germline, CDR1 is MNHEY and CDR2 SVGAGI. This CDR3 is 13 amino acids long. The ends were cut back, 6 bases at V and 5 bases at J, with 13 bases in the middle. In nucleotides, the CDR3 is TGTGCCAGCAGGCCAGGGGCGCGGGAGACCCAGTACTTC. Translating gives CASRPGARETQYF.

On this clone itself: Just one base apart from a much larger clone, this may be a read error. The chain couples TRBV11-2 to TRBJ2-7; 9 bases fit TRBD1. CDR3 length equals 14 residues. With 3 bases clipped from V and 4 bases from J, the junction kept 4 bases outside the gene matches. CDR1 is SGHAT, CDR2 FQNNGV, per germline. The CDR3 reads CASSLGDRVYEQYF. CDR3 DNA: TGTGCCAGCAGCTTGGGGGACAGGGTTTACGAGCAGTACTTC.

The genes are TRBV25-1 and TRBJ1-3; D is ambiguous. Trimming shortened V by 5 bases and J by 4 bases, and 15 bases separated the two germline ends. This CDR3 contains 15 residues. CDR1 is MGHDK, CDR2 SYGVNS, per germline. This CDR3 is CASSLVGSGGNTIYF. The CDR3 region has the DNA TGTGCCAGCAGTTTGGTGGGCTCGGGGGGAAACACCATATATTTT.

As DNA, the CDR3 is TGTGCCAGCAGCGTAGTGTCGCAGGCTGAAGCTTTCTTT. It encodes CASSVVSQAEAFF. This chain links TRBV9 with TRBJ1-1, with D uncertain. Germline-derived CDR1 and CDR2 are SGDLS and YYNGEE. The CDR3 spans 13 residues. V was shortened by 0 bases and J by 6 bases, with 9 bases between the two germline ends.

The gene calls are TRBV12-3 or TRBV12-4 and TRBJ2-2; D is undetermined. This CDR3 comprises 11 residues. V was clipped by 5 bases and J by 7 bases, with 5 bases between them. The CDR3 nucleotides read TGTGCCAGCAGTATATTCGGGGAGCTGTTTTTT. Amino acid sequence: CASSIFGELFF.

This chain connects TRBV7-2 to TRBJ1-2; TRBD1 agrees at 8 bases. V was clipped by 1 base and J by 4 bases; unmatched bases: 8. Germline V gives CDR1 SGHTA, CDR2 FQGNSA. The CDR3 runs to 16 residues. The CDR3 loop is CASSLVGTGTAYGYTF. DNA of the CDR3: TGTGCCAGCAGCTTAGTCGGGACAGGTACCGCCTATGGCTACACCTTC.

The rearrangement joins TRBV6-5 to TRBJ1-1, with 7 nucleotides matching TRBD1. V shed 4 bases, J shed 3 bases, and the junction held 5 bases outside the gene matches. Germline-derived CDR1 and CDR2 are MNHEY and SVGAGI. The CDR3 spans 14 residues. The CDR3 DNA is TGTGCCAGCAGTTCCCCAGGGGGATACACTGAAGCTTTCTTT. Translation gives CASSSPGGYTEAFF.

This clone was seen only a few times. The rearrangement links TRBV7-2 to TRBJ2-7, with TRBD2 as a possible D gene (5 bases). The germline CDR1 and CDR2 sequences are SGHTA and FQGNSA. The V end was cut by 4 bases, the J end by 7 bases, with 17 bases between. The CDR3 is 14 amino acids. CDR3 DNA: TGTGCCAGCAGCTCAAGTATTCTCCGGGGAGAGCAGTACTTC. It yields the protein CASSSSILRGEQYF. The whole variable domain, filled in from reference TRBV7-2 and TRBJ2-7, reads GAGVSQSPSNKVTEKGKDVELRCDPISGHTALYWYRQSLGQGLEFLIYFQGNSAPDKSGLPSDRFSAERTGGSVSTLTIQRTQQEDSAVYLCASSSSILRGEQYFGPGTRLTVT.

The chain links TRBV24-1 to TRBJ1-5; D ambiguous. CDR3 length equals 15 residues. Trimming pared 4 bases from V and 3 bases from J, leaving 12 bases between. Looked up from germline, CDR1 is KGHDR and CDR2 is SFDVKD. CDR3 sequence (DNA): TGTGCCACCAGTGACCCTGGACTGATCAATCAGCCCCAGCATTTT. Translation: CATSDPGLINQPQHF.

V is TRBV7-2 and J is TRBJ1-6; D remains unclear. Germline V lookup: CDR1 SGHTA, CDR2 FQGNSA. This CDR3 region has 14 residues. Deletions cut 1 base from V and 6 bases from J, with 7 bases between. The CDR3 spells CASSLESSNSPLHF. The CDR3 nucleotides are TGTGCCAGCAGCTTAGAATCGAGTAATTCACCCCTCCACTTT. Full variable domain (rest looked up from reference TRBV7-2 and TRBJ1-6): GAGVSQSPSNKVTEKGKDVELRCDPISGHTALYWYRQSLGQGLEFLIYFQGNSAPDKSGLPSDRFSAERTGGSVSTLTIQRTQQEDSAVYLCASSLESSNSPLHFGNGTRLTVT.

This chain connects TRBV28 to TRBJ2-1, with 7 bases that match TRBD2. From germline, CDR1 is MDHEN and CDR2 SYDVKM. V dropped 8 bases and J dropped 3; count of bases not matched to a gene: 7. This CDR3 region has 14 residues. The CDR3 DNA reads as TGTGCCAGCGGGGGGGAGGGTGGCTACAATGAGCAGTTCTTC. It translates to CASGGEGGYNEQFF.

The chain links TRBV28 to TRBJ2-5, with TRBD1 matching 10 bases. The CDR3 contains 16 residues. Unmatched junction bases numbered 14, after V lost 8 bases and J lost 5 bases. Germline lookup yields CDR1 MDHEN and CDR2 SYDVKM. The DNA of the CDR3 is TGTGCCAGCCGGGGGGCACGACAGGGGGCTAAGGAGACCCAGTACTTC. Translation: CASRGARQGAKETQYF.

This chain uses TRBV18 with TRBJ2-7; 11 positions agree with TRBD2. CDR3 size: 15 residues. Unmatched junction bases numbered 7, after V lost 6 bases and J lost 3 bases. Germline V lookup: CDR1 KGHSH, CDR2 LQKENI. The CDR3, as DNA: TGTGCCAGCTCCCGTCCGGGACTAGCGGACTACGAGCAGTACTTC. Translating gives CASSRPGLADYEQYF.

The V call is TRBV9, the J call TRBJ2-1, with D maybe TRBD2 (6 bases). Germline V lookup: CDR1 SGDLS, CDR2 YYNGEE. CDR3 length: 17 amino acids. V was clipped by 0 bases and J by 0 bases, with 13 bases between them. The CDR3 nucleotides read TGTGCCAGCAGCGTAGCCGCTAGCGTTAGCTCCTACAATGAGCAGTTCTTC. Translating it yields CASSVAASVSSYNEQFF.

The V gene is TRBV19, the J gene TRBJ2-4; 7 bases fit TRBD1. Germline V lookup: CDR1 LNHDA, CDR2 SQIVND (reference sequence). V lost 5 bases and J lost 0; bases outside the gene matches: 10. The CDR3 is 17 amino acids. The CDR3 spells CASSVHPGQLAKNIQYF. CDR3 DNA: TGTGCCAGTAGTGTACACCCGGGACAGCTAGCCAAAAACATTCAGTACTTC.

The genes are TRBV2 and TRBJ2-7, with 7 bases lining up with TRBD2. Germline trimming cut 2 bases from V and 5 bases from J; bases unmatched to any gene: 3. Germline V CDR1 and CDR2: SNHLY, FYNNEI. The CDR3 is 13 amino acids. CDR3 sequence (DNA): TGTGCCAGCAGTGAATGGGGGGGTAACGAGCAGTACTTC. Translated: CASSEWGGNEQYF.

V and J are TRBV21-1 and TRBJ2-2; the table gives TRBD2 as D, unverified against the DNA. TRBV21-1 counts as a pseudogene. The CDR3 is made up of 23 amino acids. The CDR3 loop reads CASSHIPGGAGGLAGVGTGELFF. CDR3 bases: TGTGCCAGCAGCCATATCCCCGGAGGGGCCGGGGGACTAGCGGGAGTAGGGACCGGGGAGCTGTTTTTT.

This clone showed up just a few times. CDR3 protein: CSVAQGPSEKLFF. For the CDR3, the DNA is TGCAGCGTTGCCCAGGGGCCCTCCGAAAAACTGTTTTTT. The V gene is TRBV29-1, the J gene TRBJ1-4, with D possibly matching TRBD1 (6 bases). This CDR3 comprises 13 residues. CDR1 is SQVTM and CDR2 is ANQGSEA in the germline V gene. Between the trimmed V and J ends, which lost 4 bases and 8 bases, there was a span of 14 bases.

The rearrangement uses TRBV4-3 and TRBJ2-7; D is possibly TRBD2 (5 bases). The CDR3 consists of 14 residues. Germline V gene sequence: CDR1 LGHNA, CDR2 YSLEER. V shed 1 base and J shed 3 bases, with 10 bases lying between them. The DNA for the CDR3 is TGCGCCAGCAGCCAAGGGACTGCTGTCTACGAGCAGTACTTC. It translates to CASSQGTAVYEQYF.

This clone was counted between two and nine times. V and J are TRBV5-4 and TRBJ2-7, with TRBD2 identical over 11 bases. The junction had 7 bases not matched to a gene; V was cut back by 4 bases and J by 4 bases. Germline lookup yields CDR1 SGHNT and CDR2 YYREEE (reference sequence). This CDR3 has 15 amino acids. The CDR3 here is CASSATSGSWYEQYF. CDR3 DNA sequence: TGTGCCAGCAGCGCCACTAGCGGGAGCTGGTACGAGCAGTACTTC. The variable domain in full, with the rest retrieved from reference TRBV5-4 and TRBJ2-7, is ETGVTQSPTHLIKTRGQQVTLRCSSQSGHNTVSWYQQALGQGPQFIFQYYREEENGRGNFPPRFSGLQFPNYSSELNVNALELDDSALYLCASSATSGSWYEQYFGPGTRLTVT.

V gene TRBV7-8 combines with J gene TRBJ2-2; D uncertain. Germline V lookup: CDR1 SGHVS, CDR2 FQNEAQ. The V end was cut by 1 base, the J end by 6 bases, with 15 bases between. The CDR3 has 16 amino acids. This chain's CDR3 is CASSLGSRNAPGELFF. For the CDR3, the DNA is TGTGCCAGCAGCTTAGGATCTAGGAACGCACCCGGGGAGCTGTTTTTT.

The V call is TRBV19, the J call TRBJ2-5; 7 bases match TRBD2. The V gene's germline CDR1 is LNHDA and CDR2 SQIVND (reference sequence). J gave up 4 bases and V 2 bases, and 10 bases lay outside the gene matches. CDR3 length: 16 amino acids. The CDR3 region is CASSISVGGLRETQYF. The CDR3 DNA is TGTGCCAGTAGTATATCGGTGGGAGGGCTCCGAGAGACCCAGTACTTC.

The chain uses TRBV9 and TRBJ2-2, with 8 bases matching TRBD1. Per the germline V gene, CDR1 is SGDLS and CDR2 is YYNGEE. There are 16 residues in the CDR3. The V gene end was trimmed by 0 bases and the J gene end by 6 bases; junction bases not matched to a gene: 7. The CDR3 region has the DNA TGTGCCAGCAGCGTAGGACAGGGGTTAGGTTCCGGGGAGCTGTTTTTT. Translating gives CASSVGQGLGSGELFF. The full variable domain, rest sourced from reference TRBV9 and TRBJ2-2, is DSGVTQTPKHLITATGQRVTLRCSPRSGDLSVYWYQQSLDQGLQFLIQYYNGEERAKGNILERFSAQQFPDLHSELNLSSLELGDSALYFCASSVGQGLGSGELFFGEGSRLTVL.

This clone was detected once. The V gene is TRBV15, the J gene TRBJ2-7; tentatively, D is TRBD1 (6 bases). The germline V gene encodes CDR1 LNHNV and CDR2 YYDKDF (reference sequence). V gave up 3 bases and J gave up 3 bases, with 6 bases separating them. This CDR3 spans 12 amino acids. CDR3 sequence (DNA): TGTGCCACCAGCAGGACAGGCTACGAGCAGTACTTC. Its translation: CATSRTGYEQYF.

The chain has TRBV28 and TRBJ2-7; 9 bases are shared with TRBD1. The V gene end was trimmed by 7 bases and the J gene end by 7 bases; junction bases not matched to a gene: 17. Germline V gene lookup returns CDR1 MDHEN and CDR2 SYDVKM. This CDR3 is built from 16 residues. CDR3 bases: TGTGCCAGCATCGCCGGGCTGGGACAGGGCCGCTATGAGCAGTACTTC. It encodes CASIAGLGQGRYEQYF. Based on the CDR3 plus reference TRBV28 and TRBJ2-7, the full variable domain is DVKVTQSSRYLVKRTGEKVFLECVQDMDHENMFWYRQDPGLGLRLIYFSYDVKMKEKGDIPEGYSVSREKKERFSLILESASTNQTSMYLCASIAGLGQGRYEQYFGPGTRLTVT.

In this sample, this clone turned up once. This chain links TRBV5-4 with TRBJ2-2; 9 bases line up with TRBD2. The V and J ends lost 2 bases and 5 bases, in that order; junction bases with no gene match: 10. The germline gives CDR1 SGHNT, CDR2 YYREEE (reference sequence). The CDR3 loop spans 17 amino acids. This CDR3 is CASSFLAGRRGTGELFF. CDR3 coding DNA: TGTGCCAGCAGCTTCCTAGCGGGACGTAGGGGAACCGGGGAGCTGTTTTTT.